This is a list of T cell receptor beta chains from one sample in a study of blood T cell repertoires in COVID-19. Profiling relied on immunoSEQ multiplex PCR, and the TCRdb table lists in-frame clones only, not all of them. The table lists about 330,000 clones, approximately 88% of them singletons. The sequencing sample was made of PBMCs or T cells enriched from blood (not recorded which). These receptors all stem from a man aged 25-45 years who had recovered from COVID-19. Each CDR3 is given with its conserved first and last residue.

V gene,CDR3 protein
TRBV28,CASSSGQGNGYTF
TRBV5-4,CASSLEAGFYGYTF
TRBV7-6,CASSYEAGGVHNEQFF
TRBV19,CASSIGGGSYNSPLHF
TRBV11-3,CASSFGNRGYNEQFF
TRBV19,CASSITSGGQETQYF
TRBV28,CASGQGNTGELFF
TRBV7-9,CASSLGKGQSNSPLHF
TRBV20-1,CSASNRAVTDTQYF
TRBV18,CASSPQRRDIQFF
TRBV12-3/TRBV12-4,CASRGHNEQFF
TRBV16,CASRLAGGSDGYTF
TRBV11-3,CASSSRGGGTDTQYF
TRBV7-9,CASSTGPNYGYTF
TRBV11-2,CASSAYRGGVEKLFF
TRBV19,CASSPRQGFNYEQYF
TRBV30,CACYLRDRLIYGYTF